This is a list of T cell receptor beta chains from one sample in a study of blood T cell repertoires in COVID-19. The repertoire was sequenced with immunoSEQ multiplex PCR; TCRdb's copy has only in-frame clones and lacks some. The sample lists 250,000 to 300,000 clones, under 90% occurring once. Sequenced input: peripheral blood. The receptors come from a woman between 18 and 29 years old with acute or convalescent COVID-19. The CDR3 runs from the conserved cysteine through the conserved F or W. A D gene is named only where the DNA matches it firmly. Expanded clones get a size class; other rows say once, few or many, or leave the size out.

size	J	V	D	CDR3	DNA
few	TRBJ2-1	TRBV5-1	TRBD1	CASSSGTGYNEQFF	TGCGCCAGCAGCTCCGGGACAGGCTACAATGAGCAGTTCTTC
NA	TRBJ1-1	TRBV7-2	NA	CASSSRGSHTEAFF	TGTGCCAGCAGCTCCCGGGGATCGCACACTGAAGCTTTCTTT
NA	TRBJ2-5	TRBV5-4	TRBD1	CASSSQGATETQYF	TGTGCCAGCAGCTCACAGGGGGCGACGGAGACCCAGTACTTC
NA	TRBJ2-3	TRBV19	TRBD2	CASRQRGLAGDENTQYF	TGTGCCAGTAGACAACGTGGACTAGCGGGAGACGAAAATACGCAGTATTTT
NA	TRBJ1-3	TRBV10-3	NA	CAISSTEGGPGNTIYF	TGTGCCATCAGTTCAACCGAGGGGGGGCCTGGAAACACCATATATTTT
NA	TRBJ2-4	TRBV24-1	TRBD1	CATSERTGLMAKNIQYF	TGTGCCACCAGTGAGAGGACAGGTCTTATGGCCAAAAACATTCAGTACTTC
once	TRBJ1-1	TRBV6-5	NA	CASSYSGTRMNTEAFF	TGTGCCAGCAGTTACTCGGGGACACGAATGAACACTGAAGCTTTCTTT
NA	TRBJ1-1	TRBV14	NA	CASSHLRPTGGGTTEAFF	TGTGCCAGCAGCCATCTTCGGCCGACAGGTGGGGGAACAACTGAAGCTTTCTTT
NA	TRBJ2-5	TRBV3-1/TRBV3-2	NA	CASSNHREGQETQYF	TGTGCCAGCAGCAATCACAGGGAGGGACAAGAGACCCAGTACTTC
NA	TRBJ2-5	TRBV7-3	NA	CASSLKEGFGETQYF	TGTGCCAGCAGCCTTAAAGAGGGTTTCGGGGAGACCCAGTACTTC
NA	TRBJ1-2	TRBV27	TRBD1	CASSQTGGYGYTF	TGTGCCAGCAGTCAAACAGGGGGCTATGGCTACACCTTC
once	TRBJ1-3	TRBV9	NA	CASSARDTGNTIYF	TGTGCCAGCAGCGCAAGGGACACTGGAAACACCATATATTTT
NA	TRBJ2-7	TRBV28	NA	CASSLPGYEQYF	TGTGCCAGCAGTTTACCAGGATACGAGCAGTACTTC
NA	TRBJ2-7	TRBV3-1/TRBV3-2	NA	CASSQDPFSYEQYF	TGTGCCAGCAGCCAAGACCCTTTCTCCTACGAGCAGTACTTC
NA	TRBJ1-5	TRBV4-3	NA	CASSHSNLGNQPQHF	TGCGCCAGCAGCCACAGTAACCTCGGCAATCAGCCCCAGCATTTT
NA	TRBJ1-6	TRBV7-8	NA	CASSLGPGNLAYNSPLHF	TGTGCCAGCAGCTTAGGCCCAGGGAACCTAGCCTATAATTCACCCCTCCACTTT
NA	TRBJ1-2	TRBV2	TRBD1	CASSGRDRAGVGYTF	TGTGCCAGCAGTGGCCGGGACAGGGCAGGGGTTGGCTACACCTTC
NA	TRBJ2-3	TRBV20-1	TRBD2	CSASPGGPGNTQYF	TGCAGTGCTAGTCCGGGAGGGCCGGGTAATACGCAGTATTTT
NA	TRBJ2-7	TRBV5-1	TRBD2	CASSISGTSGEEQYF	TGCGCCAGCAGCATATCCGGGACTAGCGGGGAAGAGCAGTACTTC
NA	TRBJ1-1	TRBV30	TRBD1	CAWNPDRGTEAFF	TGTGCCTGGAACCCGGACAGGGGCACTGAAGCTTTCTTT
NA	TRBJ1-6	TRBV19	NA	CASSMTSGSSYNSPLHF	TGTGCCAGTAGTATGACATCGGGGAGCTCCTATAATTCACCCCTCCACTTT
once	TRBJ2-2	TRBV28	NA	CASREDRMNTGELFF	TGTGCCAGCAGAGAAGACAGGATGAACACCGGGGAGCTGTTTTTT
NA	TRBJ2-5	TRBV7-9	NA	CASSSLDPGQLGETQYF	TGTGCCAGCAGCTCTCTGGATCCGGGACAATTAGGAGAGACCCAGTACTTC
NA	TRBJ2-1	TRBV7-9	TRBD1	CASSSGQGSYNEQFF	TGTGCCAGCAGCTCGGGACAGGGTTCCTACAATGAGCAGTTCTTC
once	TRBJ2-7	TRBV7-2	TRBD2	CASSLYSGGSYEQYF	TGTGCCAGCAGCCTATATAGCGGGGGGTCCTACGAGCAGTACTTC
NA	TRBJ1-6	TRBV6-2/TRBV6-3	TRBD1	CASSYATGANSPLHF	TGTGCCAGCAGTTACGCGACAGGGGCCAATTCACCCCTCCACTTT
NA	TRBJ1-1	TRBV7-9	TRBD1	CASKLQGASEAFF	TGTGCCAGCAAACTACAGGGGGCTTCTGAAGCTTTCTTT
NA	TRBJ1-1	TRBV27	NA	CASREGQVNTEAFF	TGTGCCAGCAGGGAGGGGCAGGTGAACACTGAAGCTTTCTTT
NA	TRBJ1-2	TRBV2	TRBD1	CASRQGTDYGYTF	TGTGCCAGCCGGCAGGGGACAGACTATGGCTACACCTTC
once	TRBJ2-1	TRBV13	TRBD2	CASSLDVAGGSYEQFF	TGTGCCAGCAGCTTAGACGTAGCGGGAGGGTCTTATGAGCAGTTCTTC
NA	TRBJ2-2	TRBV9	NA	CASSATGELFF	TGTGCCAGCAGCGCAACCGGGGAGCTGTTTTTT
once	TRBJ2-1	TRBV11-2	NA	CASSLTVGFSDEQFF	TGTGCCAGCAGCTTGACAGTTGGTTTTTCGGATGAGCAGTTCTTC
once	TRBJ2-5	TRBV7-2	NA	CASSLRVQETQYF	TGTGCCAGCAGCTTGCGGGTCCAAGAGACCCAGTACTTC
NA	TRBJ1-2	TRBV4-1	TRBD1	CASSHPNRGQIYGYTF	TGCGCCAGCAGCCATCCCAACAGGGGGCAAATCTATGGCTACACCTTC
NA	TRBJ2-1	TRBV6-2/TRBV6-3	TRBD2	CASSPGLADYNEQFF	TGTGCCAGCAGTCCGGGACTAGCGGACTACAATGAGCAGTTCTTC
NA	TRBJ2-1	TRBV7-9	TRBD2	CASRNDGSGRAHEQFF	TGTGCCAGCAGAAACGACGGGAGCGGGAGGGCCCATGAGCAGTTCTTC
NA	TRBJ1-1	TRBV25-1	NA	CASSESSRGGTEAFF	TGTGCCAGCAGTGAATCCTCTAGGGGGGGTACTGAAGCTTTCTTT
NA	TRBJ2-7	TRBV2	NA	CASRTEAAGYEQYF	TGTGCCAGCAGGACGGAGGCGGCAGGCTACGAGCAGTACTTC
few	TRBJ2-1	TRBV4-1	NA	CASSHLLDSYNEQFF	TGCGCCAGCAGCCACCTGCTGGACTCTTACAATGAGCAGTTCTTC
once	TRBJ2-3	TRBV19	NA	CASTRQAATDTQYF	TGTGCCAGTACTCGACAGGCTGCTACAGATACGCAGTATTTT
NA	TRBJ2-2	TRBV9	NA	CASSGSLEGGELFF	TGTGCCTCCTCGGGCTCCCTAGAGGGCGGGGAGCTGTTTTTT
NA	TRBJ2-3	TRBV28	TRBD1	CASSSPRTGGRSDTQYF	TGTGCCAGCAGTTCTCCCAGGACAGGGGGCAGGTCAGATACGCAGTATTTT
once	TRBJ2-1	TRBV5-1	NA	CASSLLLEGRNEQFF	TGCGCCAGCAGCTTGCTACTAGAGGGCCGCAATGAGCAGTTCTTC